This T cell receptor (beta chain) was documented in a study of blood T cell repertoires in COVID-19. Study in general: PBMCs, B-cell-depleted T cells, or T cells were the source of the cDNA or gDNA that made up the material.

This CDR3 region has 14 residues. V shed 6 bases and J 4 bases; nucleotides not matched to a gene: 2. Germline V CDR1 and CDR2: ENHRY, SYGVKD. This table comes from immunoSEQ multiplex PCR, and its TCRdb copy is limited to in-frame clones, with some not included. The top ten hold 3% to 4% of the sample, which has 300,000 to 400,000 clones, more than 75% seen once. This clonotype was sampled from a woman aged 18-29 years who had recovered from COVID-19. This chain connects TRBV10-3 to TRBJ2-2, with 10 positions matching TRBD2. The specimen sequenced was peripheral blood. CDR3 sequence reads: CAIRTSGRTGELFF. CDR3 DNA sequence: TGTGCCATCAGGACTAGCGGGCGCACCGGGGAGCTGTTTTTT.